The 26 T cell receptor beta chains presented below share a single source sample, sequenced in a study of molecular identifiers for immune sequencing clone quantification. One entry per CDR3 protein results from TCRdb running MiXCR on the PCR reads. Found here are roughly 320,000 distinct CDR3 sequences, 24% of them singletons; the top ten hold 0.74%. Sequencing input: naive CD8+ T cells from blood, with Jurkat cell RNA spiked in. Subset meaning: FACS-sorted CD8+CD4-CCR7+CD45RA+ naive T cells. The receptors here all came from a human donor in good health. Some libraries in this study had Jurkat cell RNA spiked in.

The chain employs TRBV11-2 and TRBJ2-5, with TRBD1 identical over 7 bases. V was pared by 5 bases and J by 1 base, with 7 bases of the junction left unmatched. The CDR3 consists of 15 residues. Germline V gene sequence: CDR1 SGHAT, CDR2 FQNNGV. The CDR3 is CASSPSGQAQETQYF. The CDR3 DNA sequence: TGTGCCAGCAGCCCCTCTGGACAGGCCCAAGAGACCCAGTACTTC.

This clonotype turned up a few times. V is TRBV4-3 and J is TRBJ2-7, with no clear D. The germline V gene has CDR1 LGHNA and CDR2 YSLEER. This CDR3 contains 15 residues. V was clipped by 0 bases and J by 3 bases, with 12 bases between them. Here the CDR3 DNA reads TGCGCCAGCAGCCAAGACAGTGGAGTATTCTACGAGCAGTACTTC. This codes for CASSQDSGVFYEQYF.

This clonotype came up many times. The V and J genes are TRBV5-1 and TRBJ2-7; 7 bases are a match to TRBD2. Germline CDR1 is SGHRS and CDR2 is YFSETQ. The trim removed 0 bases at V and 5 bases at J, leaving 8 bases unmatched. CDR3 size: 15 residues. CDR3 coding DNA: TGCGCCAGCAGCTTGGTAGTGGGAGGGGTCGACGAGCAGTACTTC. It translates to CASSLVVGGVDEQYF.

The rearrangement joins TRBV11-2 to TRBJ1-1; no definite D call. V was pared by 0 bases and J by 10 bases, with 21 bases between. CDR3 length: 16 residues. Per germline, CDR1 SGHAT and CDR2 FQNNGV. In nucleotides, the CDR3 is TGTGCCAGCAGCTTAGAGTTTGGAGGCGGCCCGTCTGCAGCTTTCTTT. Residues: CASSLEFGGGPSAAFF.

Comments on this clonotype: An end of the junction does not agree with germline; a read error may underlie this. The CDR3 nucleotides read TGTGCCAGCAGCGCAGTCAAGAACATCGGGGAGCTGTTTTTT. It yields the protein CASSAVKNIGELFF. The chain links TRBV9 to TRBJ2-2; D gene uncertain. The germline gives CDR1 SGDLS, CDR2 YYNGEE. The CDR3 totals 14 residues.

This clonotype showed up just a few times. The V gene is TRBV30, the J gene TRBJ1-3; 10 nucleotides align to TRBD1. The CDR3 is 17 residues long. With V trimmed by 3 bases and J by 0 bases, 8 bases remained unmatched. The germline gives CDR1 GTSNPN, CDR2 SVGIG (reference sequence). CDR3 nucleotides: TGTGCCTGGAGACAGAGGGACAGGGGAAGCTCTGGAAACACCATATATTTT. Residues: CAWRQRDRGSSGNTIYF.

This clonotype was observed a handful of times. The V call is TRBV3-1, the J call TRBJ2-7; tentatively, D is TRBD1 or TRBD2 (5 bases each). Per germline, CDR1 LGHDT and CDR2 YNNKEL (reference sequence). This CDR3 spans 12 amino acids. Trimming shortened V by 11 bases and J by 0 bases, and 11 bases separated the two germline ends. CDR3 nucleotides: TGTGCCGTTGAGGGGCCCTCCTACGAGCAGTACTTC. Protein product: CAVEGPSYEQYF.

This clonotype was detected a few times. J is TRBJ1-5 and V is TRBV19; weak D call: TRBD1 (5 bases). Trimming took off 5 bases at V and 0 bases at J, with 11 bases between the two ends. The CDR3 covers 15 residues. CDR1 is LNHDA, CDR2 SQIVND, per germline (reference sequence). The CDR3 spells CASSVTEYSNQPQHF. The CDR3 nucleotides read TGTGCCAGTAGTGTGACAGAATATAGCAATCAGCCCCAGCATTTT.

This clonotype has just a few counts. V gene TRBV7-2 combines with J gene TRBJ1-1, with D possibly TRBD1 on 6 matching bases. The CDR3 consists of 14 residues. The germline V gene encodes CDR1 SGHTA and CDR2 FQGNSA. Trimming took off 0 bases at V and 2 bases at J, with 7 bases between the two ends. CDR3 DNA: TGTGCCAGCAGCTTAGCGGACAGAAACACTGAAGCTTTCTTT. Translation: CASSLADRNTEAFF.

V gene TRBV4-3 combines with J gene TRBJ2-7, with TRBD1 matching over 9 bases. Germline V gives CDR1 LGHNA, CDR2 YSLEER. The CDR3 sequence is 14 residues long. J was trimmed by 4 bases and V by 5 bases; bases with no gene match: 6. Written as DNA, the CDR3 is TGCGCCAGCAGCGCCGGGACAGGGCGTTACGAGCAGTACTTC. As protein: CASSAGTGRYEQYF.

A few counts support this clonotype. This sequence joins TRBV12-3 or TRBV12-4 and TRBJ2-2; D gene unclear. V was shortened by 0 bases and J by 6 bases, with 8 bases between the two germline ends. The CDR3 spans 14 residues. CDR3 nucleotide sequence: TGTGCCAGCAGTTTAGCCTCCCTGGCCGGGGAGCTGTTTTTT. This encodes CASSLASLAGELFF.

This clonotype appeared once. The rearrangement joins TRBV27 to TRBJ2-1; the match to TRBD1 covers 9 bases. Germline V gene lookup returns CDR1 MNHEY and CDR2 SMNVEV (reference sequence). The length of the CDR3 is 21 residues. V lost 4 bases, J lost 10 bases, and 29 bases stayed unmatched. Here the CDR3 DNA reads TGTGCCAGCAGTTCACTATCCGGGACAGGGAATCCCCGACACGTAATTTTGGAGCAGTTCTTC. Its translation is CASSSLSGTGNPRHVILEQFF.

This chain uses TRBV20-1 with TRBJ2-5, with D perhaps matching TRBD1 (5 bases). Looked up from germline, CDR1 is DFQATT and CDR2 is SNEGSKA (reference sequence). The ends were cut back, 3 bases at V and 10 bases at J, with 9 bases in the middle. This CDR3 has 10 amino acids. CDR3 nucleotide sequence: TGCAGTGCTAGGGAACAGGACCAGTACTTC. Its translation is CSAREQDQYF.

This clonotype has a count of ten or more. The CDR3 here is CASSATWDRAVDTQYF. The CDR3 DNA follows: TGTGCCAGCAGCGCCACCTGGGACAGGGCCGTAGATACGCAGTATTTT. The chain has TRBV9 and TRBJ2-3; 9 bases align to TRBD1. CDR1 and CDR2 from the germline V gene are SGDLS and YYNGEE. The CDR3 extends over 16 amino acids. Trimming removed 3 bases from V and 5 bases from J; junction bases left unmatched: 10.

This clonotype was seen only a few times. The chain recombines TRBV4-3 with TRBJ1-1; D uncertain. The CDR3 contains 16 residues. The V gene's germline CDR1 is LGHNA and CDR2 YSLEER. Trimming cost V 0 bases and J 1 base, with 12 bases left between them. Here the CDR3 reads CASSQDWRVSNTEAFF. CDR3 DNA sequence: TGCGCCAGCAGCCAAGATTGGAGGGTATCGAACACTGAAGCTTTCTTT.

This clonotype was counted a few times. The CDR3 loop reads CASSQAHGAYEQYF. The CDR3 bases are TGTGCCAGCAGCCAAGCGCACGGTGCCTACGAGCAGTACTTC. The rearrangement links TRBV14 to TRBJ2-7; the D is unclear. Trimming took off 1 base at V and 2 bases at J, with 9 bases between the two ends. Germline CDR1 reads SGHDN; CDR2 reads FVKESK. This CDR3 contains 14 residues.

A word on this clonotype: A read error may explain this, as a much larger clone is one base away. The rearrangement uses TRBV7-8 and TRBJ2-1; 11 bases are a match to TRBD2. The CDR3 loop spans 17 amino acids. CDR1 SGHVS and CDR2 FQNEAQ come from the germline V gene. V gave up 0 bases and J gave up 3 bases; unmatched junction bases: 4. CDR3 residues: CASSLAPLAGGYNEQFF. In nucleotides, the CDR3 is TGTGCCAGCAGCTTAGCGCCCCTAGCGGGGGGCTACAATGAGCAGTTCTTC.

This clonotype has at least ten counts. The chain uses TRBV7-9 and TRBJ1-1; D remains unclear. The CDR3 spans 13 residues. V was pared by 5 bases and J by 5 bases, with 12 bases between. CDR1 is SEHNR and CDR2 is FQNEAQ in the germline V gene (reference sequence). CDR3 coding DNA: TGTGCCAGCAGCCACCCACACTTGACTGAAGCTTTCTTT. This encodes CASSHPHLTEAFF.

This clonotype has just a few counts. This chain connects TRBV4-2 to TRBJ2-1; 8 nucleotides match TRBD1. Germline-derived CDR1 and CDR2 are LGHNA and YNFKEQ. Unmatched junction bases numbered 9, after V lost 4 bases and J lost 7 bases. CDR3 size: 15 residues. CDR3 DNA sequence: TGTGCCAGCAGCCCCGACAGGGGACACGGGAATGAGCAGTTCTTC. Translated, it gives CASSPDRGHGNEQFF.

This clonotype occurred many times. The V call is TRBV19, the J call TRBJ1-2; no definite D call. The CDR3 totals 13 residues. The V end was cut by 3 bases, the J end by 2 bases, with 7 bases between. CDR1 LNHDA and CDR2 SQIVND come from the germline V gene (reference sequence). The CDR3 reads CASSIDTNYGYTF. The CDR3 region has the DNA TGTGCCAGTAGTATTGACACGAACTATGGCTACACCTTC.

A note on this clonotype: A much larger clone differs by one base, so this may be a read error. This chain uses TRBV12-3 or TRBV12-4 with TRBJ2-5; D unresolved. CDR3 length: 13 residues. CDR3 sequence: CARSRGYQETQYF. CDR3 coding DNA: TGTGCCCGCAGTCGTGGGTACCAAGAGACCCAGTACTTC.

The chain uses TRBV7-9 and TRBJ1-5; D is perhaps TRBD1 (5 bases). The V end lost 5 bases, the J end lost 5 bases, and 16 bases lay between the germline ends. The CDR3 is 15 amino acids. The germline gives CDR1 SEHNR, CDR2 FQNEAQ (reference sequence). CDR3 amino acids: CASSPGQGNHQPQHF. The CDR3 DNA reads TGTGCCAGCAGCCCAGGCCAGGGTAACCATCAGCCCCAGCATTTT.

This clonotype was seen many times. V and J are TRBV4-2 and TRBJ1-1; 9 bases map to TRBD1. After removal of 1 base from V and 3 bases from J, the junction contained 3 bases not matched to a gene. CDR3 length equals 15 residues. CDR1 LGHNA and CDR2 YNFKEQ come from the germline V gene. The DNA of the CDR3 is TGTGCCAGCAGCCAAGTAGGGACAGGGCACACTGAAGCTTTCTTT. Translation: CASSQVGTGHTEAFF.

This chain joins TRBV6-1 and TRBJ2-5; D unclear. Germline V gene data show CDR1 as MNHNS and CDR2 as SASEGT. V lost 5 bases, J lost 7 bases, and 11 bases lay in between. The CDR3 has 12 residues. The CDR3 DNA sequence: TGTGCCAGCAGTTCTTTTCCAGGGACCCAGTACTTC. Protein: CASSSFPGTQYF.

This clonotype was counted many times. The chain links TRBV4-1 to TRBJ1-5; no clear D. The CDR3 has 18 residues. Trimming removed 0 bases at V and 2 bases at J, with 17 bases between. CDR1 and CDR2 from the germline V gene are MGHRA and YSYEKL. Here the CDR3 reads CASSQEPPGGVGNQPQHF. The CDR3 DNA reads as TGCGCCAGCAGCCAAGAGCCCCCGGGCGGGGTTGGCAATCAGCCCCAGCATTTT.

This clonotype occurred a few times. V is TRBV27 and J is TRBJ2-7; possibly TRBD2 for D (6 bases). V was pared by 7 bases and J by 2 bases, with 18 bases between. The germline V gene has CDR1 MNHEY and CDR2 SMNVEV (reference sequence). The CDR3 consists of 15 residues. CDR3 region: CASMWGGNFAYEQYF. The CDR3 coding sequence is TGTGCCAGCATGTGGGGCGGGAATTTTGCCTACGAGCAGTACTTC.